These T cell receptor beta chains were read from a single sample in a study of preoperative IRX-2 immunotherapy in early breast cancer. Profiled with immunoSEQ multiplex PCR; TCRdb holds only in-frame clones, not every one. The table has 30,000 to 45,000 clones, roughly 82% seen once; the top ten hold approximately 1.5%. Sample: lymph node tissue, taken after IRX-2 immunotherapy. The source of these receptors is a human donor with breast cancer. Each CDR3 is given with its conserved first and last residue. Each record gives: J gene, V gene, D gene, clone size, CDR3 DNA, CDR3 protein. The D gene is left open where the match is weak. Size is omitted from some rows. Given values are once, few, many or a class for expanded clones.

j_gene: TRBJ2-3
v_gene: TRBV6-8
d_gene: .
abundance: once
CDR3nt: TGTGCCAGCAGTTACAGGTTTGGCACAGATACGCAGTATTTT
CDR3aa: CASSYRFGTDTQYF

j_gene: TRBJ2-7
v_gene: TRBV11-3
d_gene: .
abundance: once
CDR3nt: TGTGCCAGCAGCTTACCTGCAGGTGTGTCCTACGAGCAGTACTTC
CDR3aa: CASSLPAGVSYEQYF

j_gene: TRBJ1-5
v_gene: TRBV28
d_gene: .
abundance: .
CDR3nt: TGTGCCAGCAGTTTCCGGGGCGCGGTGATCAATCAGCCCCAGCATTTT
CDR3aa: CASSFRGAVINQPQHF

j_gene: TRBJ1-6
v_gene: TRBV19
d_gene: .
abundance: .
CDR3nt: TGTGCCAGTTCGACCGATAATTCACCCCTCCACTTT
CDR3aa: CASSTDNSPLHF

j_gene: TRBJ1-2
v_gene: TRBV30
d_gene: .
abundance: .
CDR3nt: TGTGCCTGGAGTCTCGAGGATTATTATGGCTACACCTTC
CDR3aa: CAWSLEDYYGYTF

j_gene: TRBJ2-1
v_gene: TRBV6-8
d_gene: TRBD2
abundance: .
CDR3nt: TGTGCCAGCAGTTACTCGAGAGAAGCGGGGGCCCCTTACAATGAGCAGTTCTTC
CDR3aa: CASSYSREAGAPYNEQFF

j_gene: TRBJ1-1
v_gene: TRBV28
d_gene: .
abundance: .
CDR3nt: TGTGCCAGCAGTTCAAGCCTCAGGGTGAACACTGAAGCTTTCTTT
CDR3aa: CASSSSLRVNTEAFF

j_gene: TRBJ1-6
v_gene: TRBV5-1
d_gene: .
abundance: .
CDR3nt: .
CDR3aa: CASSSSGDRNSPLHF

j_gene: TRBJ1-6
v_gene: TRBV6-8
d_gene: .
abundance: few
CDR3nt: TGTGCCAGCAGGCAGGACAGTGGACGCTATAATTCACCCCTCCACTTT
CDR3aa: CASRQDSGRYNSPLHF

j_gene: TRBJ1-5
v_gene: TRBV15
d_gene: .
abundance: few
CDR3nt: TGTGCCACCAGCAGAGATCAGGCCAGGGGAAATCAGCCCCAGCATTTT
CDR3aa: CATSRDQARGNQPQHF

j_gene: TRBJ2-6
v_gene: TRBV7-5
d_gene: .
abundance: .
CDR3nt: TGTGCCAGCAGTCCGTCAGCGGCGTCGCTGTATGACCCCGGGGCCAACGTCCTGACTTTC
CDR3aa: CASSPSAASLYDPGANVLTF

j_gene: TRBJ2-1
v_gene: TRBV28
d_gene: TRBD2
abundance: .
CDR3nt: TGTGCCAGCCGCGGGGGAAACTACAATGAGCAGTTCTTC
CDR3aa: CASRGGNYNEQFF

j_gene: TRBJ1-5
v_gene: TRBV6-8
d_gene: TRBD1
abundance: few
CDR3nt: TGTGCCAGCAGTTCCGGGACAGGGGTGCCCCCTAGGCATTTT
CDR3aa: CASSSGTGVPPRHF

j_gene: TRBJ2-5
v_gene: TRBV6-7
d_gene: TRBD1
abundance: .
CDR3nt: TGTGCCAGTAACAGGGGGGTGACCCAGTACTTC
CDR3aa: CASNRGVTQYF

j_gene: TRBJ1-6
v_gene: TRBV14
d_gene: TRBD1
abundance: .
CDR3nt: TGTGCCAGCAGCCAAGTGGGACAGCCAAATTCACCCCTCCACTTT
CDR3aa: CASSQVGQPNSPLHF

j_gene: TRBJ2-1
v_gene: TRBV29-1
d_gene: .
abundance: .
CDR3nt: TGCAGCGTTGAAGGTCCAGGAGGGGGCGTCAGAAATGAGCAGTTCTTC
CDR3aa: CSVEGPGGGVRNEQFF

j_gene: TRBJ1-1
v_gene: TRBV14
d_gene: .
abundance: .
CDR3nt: TGTGCCAGCAGCCGTTGGGGAGAAAACACTGAAGCTTTCTTT
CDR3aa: CASSRWGENTEAFF

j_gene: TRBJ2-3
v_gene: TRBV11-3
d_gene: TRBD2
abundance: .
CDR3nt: TGTGCCAGCAGCTTACTAGCGGGGGGCGGCGGAGATACGCAGTATTTT
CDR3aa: CASSLLAGGGGDTQYF

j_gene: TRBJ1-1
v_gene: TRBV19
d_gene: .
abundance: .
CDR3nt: TGTGCCAGTAGTATGGCGCGAGACACTGAAGCTTTCTTT
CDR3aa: CASSMARDTEAFF

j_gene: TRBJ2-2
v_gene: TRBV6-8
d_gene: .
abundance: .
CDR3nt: TGTGCCAGCAGTGAGTTACGGAACACCGGGGAGCTGTTTTTT
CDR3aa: CASSELRNTGELFF

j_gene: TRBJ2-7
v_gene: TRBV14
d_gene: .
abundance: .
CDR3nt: TGTGCCAGCAGCCAAGATCTCTCACCCGGCTACTCCTACGAGCAGTACTTC
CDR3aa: CASSQDLSPGYSYEQYF

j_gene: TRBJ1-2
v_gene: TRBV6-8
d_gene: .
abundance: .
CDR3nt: TGTGCCAGCAGTTACTCCCAGGGTAACTATGGCTACACCTTC
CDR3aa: CASSYSQGNYGYTF

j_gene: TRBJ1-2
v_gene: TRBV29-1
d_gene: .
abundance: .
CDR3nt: TGCAGCGTGGCGGGACACCGGGTGAACTATGGCTACACCTTC
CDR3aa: CSVAGHRVNYGYTF

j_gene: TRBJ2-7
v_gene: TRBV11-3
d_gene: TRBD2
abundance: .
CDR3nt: TGTGCCAGCAGCCCGCGGGGACTCGCGGGGGGCTCAAGGGAGCAGTACTTC
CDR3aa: CASSPRGLAGGSREQYF

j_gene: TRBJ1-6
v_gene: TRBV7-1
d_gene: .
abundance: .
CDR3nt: TGTGCCAGCAGCTTAGCCTCCCGGGACCCCTATAATTCACCCCTCCACTTT
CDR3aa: CASSLASRDPYNSPLHF

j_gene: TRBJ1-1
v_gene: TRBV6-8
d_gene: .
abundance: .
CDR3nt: TGTGCCAGCAGGAGGTTGGGGACTGAAGCTTTCTTT
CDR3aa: CASRRLGTEAFF

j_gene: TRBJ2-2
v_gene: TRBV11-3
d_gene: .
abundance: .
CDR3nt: TGTGCCAGCACCCTAGTCGGATTGCCGCCGTCGACCGGGGAGCTGTTTTTT
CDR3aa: CASTLVGLPPSTGELFF

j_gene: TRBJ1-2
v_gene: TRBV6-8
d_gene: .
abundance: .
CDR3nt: TGTGCCATCACTGATATCGGGGTGGATGGCTACACCTTC
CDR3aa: CAITDIGVDGYTF

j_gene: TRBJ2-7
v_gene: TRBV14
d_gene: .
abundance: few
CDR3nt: TGTGCCAGCAACGGACAGAGCAAAGAGCAGTACTTC
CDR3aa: CASNGQSKEQYF

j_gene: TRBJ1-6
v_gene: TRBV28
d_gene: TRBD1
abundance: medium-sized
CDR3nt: TGTGCCAGCAGTCTCCCGGGACGGGACAGTTCACCCCTCCACTTT
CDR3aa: CASSLPGRDSSPLHF

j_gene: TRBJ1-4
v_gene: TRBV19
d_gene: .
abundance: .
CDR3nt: TGTGCCAGTAGTAGCCCTACAACTAATGAAAAACTGTTTTTT
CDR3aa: CASSSPTTNEKLFF

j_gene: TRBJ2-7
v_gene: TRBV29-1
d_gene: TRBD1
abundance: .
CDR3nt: TGCAGCGTCTCGGGACAGGGGTCCTACGAGCAGTACTTC
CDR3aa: CSVSGQGSYEQYF

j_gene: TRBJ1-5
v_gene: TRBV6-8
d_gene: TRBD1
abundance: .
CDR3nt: TGTGCCAGCAGATACTTGGGACAGGGGGCAAGGTATAGCAATCAGCCCCAGCATTTT
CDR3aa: CASRYLGQGARYSNQPQHF

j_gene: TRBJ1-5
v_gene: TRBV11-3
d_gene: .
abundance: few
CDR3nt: TGTGCCAGCAGCCCCGTATTCGGGAGCAATCAGCCCCAGCATTTT
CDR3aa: CASSPVFGSNQPQHF

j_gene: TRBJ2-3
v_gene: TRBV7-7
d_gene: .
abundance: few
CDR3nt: TGTGCTAGCAGCATCGGACGGGGTAGCACAGATACGCAGTATTTT
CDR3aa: CASSIGRGSTDTQYF

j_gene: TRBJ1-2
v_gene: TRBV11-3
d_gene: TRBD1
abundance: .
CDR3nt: TGTGCCAGCAGCTTACAGGGGGCGAATTATGGCTACACCTTC
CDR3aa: CASSLQGANYGYTF

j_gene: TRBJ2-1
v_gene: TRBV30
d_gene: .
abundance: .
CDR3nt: TGTGCCTGGAGTGGAGGCCCTGAGCAGTTCTTC
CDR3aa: CAWSGGPEQFF

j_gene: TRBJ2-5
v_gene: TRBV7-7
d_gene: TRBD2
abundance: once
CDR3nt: TGTGCCAGCAGCTTAAGGCTAGCGGGCCGGGAGACCCAGTACTTC
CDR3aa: CASSLRLAGRETQYF

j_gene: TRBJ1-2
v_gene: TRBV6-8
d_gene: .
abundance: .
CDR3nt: TGTGCCATCAGTGTCGAGGGTTCATCCTATGGCTACACCTTC
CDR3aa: CAISVEGSSYGYTF

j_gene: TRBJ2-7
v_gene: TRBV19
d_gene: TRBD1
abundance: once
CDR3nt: TGTGCCAGTAGGAGACGGGACAGGGGGTACGAGCAGTACTTC
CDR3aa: CASRRRDRGYEQYF

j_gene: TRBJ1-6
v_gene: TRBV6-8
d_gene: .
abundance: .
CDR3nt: TGTGCCAGCAGTTGGATATTTCAAGGTTCACCCCTCCACTTT
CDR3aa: CASSWIFQGSPLHF

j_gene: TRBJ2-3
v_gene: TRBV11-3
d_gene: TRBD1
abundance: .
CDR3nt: TGTGCCAGCAGCTTAAACCCTAGAGGGACAGGAACGCGAGATACGCAGTATTTT
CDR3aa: CASSLNPRGTGTRDTQYF

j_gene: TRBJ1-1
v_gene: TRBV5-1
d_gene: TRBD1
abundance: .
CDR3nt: TGCGCCAGCAAACTAGGACAGGGGGCTTACACTGAAGCTTTCTTT
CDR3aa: CASKLGQGAYTEAFF

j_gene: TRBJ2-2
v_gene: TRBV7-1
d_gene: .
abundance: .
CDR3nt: TGTGCCAGCAGCCGGGCGGGGCCTACCGGGGAGCTGTTTTTT
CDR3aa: CASSRAGPTGELFF

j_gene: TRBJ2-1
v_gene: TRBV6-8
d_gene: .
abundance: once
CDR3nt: TGTGCCAGTGGTAAGGGGGTACTGGACAATGAGCAGTTCTTC
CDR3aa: CASGKGVLDNEQFF

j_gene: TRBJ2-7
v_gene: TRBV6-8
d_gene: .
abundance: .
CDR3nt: TGTGCCAGTGAGGGACTGTATTCCTACGAGCAGTACTTC
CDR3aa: CASEGLYSYEQYF

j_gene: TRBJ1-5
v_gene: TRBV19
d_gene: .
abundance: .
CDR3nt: TGTGCCAGTAGTCCAGGGAGGATGAATCAGCCCCAGCATTTT
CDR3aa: CASSPGRMNQPQHF

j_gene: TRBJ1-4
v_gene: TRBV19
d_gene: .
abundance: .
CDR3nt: TGTGCCAGTAGTATAGGAGGGACCGAGGTTGAAAAACTGTTTTTT
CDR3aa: CASSIGGTEVEKLFF

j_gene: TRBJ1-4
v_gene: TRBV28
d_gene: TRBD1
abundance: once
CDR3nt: TGTGCCAGCAGGACAGGGTCTGAAAAACTGTTTTTT
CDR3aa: CASRTGSEKLFF

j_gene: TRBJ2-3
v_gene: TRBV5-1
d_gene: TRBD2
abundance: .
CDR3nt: TGCGCCAGCAGCTTGCAAGCGGGGGGCACAGATACGCAGTATTTT
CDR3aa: CASSLQAGGTDTQYF

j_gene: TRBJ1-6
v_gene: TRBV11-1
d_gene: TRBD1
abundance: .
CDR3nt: TGTGCCAGCAGCTTCTTGAGGGGGACAGGGGCTAATTCACCCCTCCACTTT
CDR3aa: CASSFLRGTGANSPLHF

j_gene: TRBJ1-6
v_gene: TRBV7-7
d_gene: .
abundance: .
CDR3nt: TGTGCCAGCAGCTTACTAGGGCTGAGAAATTCACCCCTCCACTTT
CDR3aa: CASSLLGLRNSPLHF